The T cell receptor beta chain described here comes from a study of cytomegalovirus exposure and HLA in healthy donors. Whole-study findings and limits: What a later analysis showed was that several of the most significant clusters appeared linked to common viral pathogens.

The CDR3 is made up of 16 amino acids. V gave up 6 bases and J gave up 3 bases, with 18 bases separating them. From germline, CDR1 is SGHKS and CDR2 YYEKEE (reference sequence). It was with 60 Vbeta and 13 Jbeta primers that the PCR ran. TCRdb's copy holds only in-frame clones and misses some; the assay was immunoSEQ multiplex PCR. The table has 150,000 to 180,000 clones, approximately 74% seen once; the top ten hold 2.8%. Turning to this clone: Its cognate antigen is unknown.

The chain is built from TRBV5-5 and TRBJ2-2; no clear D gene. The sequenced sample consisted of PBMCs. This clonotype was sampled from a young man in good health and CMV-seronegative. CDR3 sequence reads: CASTMRPLADTGELFF. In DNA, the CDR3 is TGTGCCAGCACCATGAGGCCTCTTGCGGACACCGGGGAGCTGTTTTTT.